These 25 T cell receptor beta chains share one sample of origin, sequenced in a study of T cells after yellow fever vaccination. TCRdb reanalysed the 5' RACE reads using MiXCR and keeps one entry per CDR3 protein. The sample records some 340,000 distinct CDR3 sequences, around 10% being singletons. This material consisted of CD4+ T cells sorted from PBMCs, taken 45 days after the yellow fever booster vaccination. All receptors come from a man between 18 and 35 years old who received the YFV17D yellow fever vaccine.

The genes are TRBV7-2 and TRBJ1-5; D is unresolved. From germline, CDR1 is SGHTA and CDR2 FQGNSA. The CDR3 runs 14 residues. Trimming took 5 bases from V and 2 from J, leaving 10 bases between them. This CDR3 is CASSPIGGNQPQHF. The CDR3, as DNA: TGTGCCAGCAGCCCAATTGGGGGCAATCAGCCCCAGCATTTT.

This clonotype showed up many times. The genes are TRBV7-2 and TRBJ2-3; D is unclear. With 5 bases removed from V and 1 base from J, the gap between germline ends came to 13 bases. This CDR3 has 15 residues. Germline CDR1 reads SGHTA; CDR2 reads FQGNSA. CDR3 loop: CASSATIGRTDTQYF. CDR3 in DNA: TGTGCCAGCAGCGCCACCATCGGCCGCACAGATACGCAGTATTTT.

This chain connects TRBV20-1 to TRBJ1-5; D unresolved. Germline assignment: CDR1 DFQATT and CDR2 SNEGSKA (reference sequence). Trimming shortened V by 2 bases and J by 1 base, and 12 bases separated the two germline ends. The CDR3 is 15 amino acids. This chain's CDR3 is CSARPGRRSNQPQHF. CDR3 DNA: TGCAGTGCTAGACCCGGACGGAGGAGCAATCAGCCCCAGCATTTT.

Ten or more counts support this clonotype. The V call is TRBV7-8, the J call TRBJ1-4, with 7 bases matching TRBD1. The germline V gene encodes CDR1 SGHVS and CDR2 FQNEAQ. Losses at the gene ends were 7 bases for V and 0 bases for J; bases not matched to a gene: 8. The length of the CDR3 is 16 residues. The CDR3 region is CASKGQLGATNEKLFF. Here the CDR3 DNA reads TGTGCCAGCAAGGGACAGCTAGGGGCAACTAATGAAAAACTGTTTTTT. Looking up the rest from reference TRBV7-8 and TRBJ1-4 gives the full variable domain: GAGVSQSPRYKVAKRGQDVALRCDPISGHVSLFWYQQALGQGPEFLTYFQNEAQLDKSGLPSDRFFAERPEGSVSTLKIQRTQQEDSAVYLCASKGQLGATNEKLFFGSGTQLSVL.

This clonotype was observed at least ten times. The rearrangement links TRBV4-1 to TRBJ1-5, with 7 nucleotides matching TRBD1. The CDR3 has 15 residues. The ends lost 0 bases at V and 7 bases at J; junction bases unmatched: 6. Germline lookup yields CDR1 MGHRA and CDR2 YSYEKL. The CDR3 spells CASSQDHDRDQPQHF. The CDR3 nucleotides read TGCGCCAGCAGCCAAGATCACGACAGGGACCAGCCCCAGCATTTT.

This clonotype showed up just a few times. The J gene is TRBJ1-4, the V gene TRBV10-3; no definite D call. This CDR3 has 13 amino acids. V was cut by 4 bases and J by 6 bases, with 9 bases left in between. Germline V gene lookup returns CDR1 ENHRY and CDR2 SYGVKD. CDR3 in amino acids: CAISGSKDEKLFF. CDR3 nucleotide sequence: TGTGCCATCAGTGGCTCAAAGGATGAAAAACTGTTTTTT.

The rearrangement joins TRBV3-1 to TRBJ2-1, with 11 bases fitting TRBD1. From germline, CDR1 is LGHDT and CDR2 YNNKEL (reference sequence). V was clipped by 4 bases and J by 10 bases; unmatched bases: 12. This CDR3 contains 16 residues. The CDR3 region has the DNA TGTGCCAGCAGCCTCTCCGGGACAGGGGGGCTGCGGGAGCAGTTCTTC. It yields the protein CASSLSGTGGLREQFF.

V gene TRBV6-5 combines with J gene TRBJ2-3, with D possibly TRBD1 on 5 matching bases. Germline loops: CDR1 MNHEY, CDR2 SVGAGI. The CDR3 consists of 13 residues. The V gene lost 10 bases and the J gene lost 0 bases, with 11 bases spanning the gap. The CDR3 loop is CATRASSTDTQYF. In nucleotides, the CDR3 is TGTGCCACCAGGGCATCGAGCACAGATACGCAGTATTTT.

This clonotype was picked up a small number of times. This chain joins TRBV9 and TRBJ2-2; D is undetermined. Trimming stripped 2 bases from V and 3 bases from J, with 8 bases between. The CDR3 totals 14 residues. CDR1 and CDR2 (germline): SGDLS, YYNGEE. CDR3 amino acids: CASSVSTHTGELFF. CDR3 nucleotide sequence: TGTGCCAGCAGCGTTAGTACTCACACCGGGGAGCTGTTTTTT.

J is TRBJ2-3 and V is TRBV12-3 or TRBV12-4; D call uncertain. The CDR3 extends over 15 amino acids. Between the trimmed V and J ends, which lost 3 bases and 0 bases, there was a span of 10 bases. For the CDR3, the DNA is TGTGCCAGCAGTTTTGCGGCAGCTAGCACAGATACGCAGTATTTT. Protein sequence: CASSFAAASTDTQYF.

The J gene is TRBJ1-6, the V gene TRBV7-9; a weak D match, TRBD1 (6 bases). The CDR3 totals 13 residues. Germline V gene data show CDR1 as SEHNR and CDR2 as FQNEAQ (reference sequence). V dropped 8 bases and J dropped 8 bases, with 13 bases sitting between them. The CDR3: CASGGPGDSPLHF. The CDR3 DNA sequence: TGTGCCAGCGGGGGCCCCGGCGATTCACCCCTCCACTTT.

The chain links TRBV6-2 or TRBV6-3 to TRBJ1-1; no clear D. V dropped 11 bases and J dropped 2 bases, with 12 bases sitting between them. The CDR3 loop spans 12 amino acids. Per germline, CDR1 MNHEY and CDR2 SVGEGT. CDR3 sequence reads: CARLTGNTEAFF. As DNA, the CDR3 is TGTGCCCGCCTTACGGGCAACACTGAAGCTTTCTTT.

This clonotype has a count of ten or more. CDR3 coding DNA: TGTGCCAGCAGTGTGGGCGAGCGGGGGGGCCAGACCCAGTACTTC. Protein product: CASSVGERGGQTQYF. This chain connects TRBV2 to TRBJ2-5; 10 nucleotides match TRBD2. This CDR3 has 15 amino acids. Germline CDR1 reads SNHLY; CDR2 reads FYNNEI. Trimming removed 4 bases from V and 6 bases from J; junction bases left unmatched: 8.

This clonotype was seen a handful of times. V and J are TRBV5-6 and TRBJ2-1; D possibly uses TRBD1 or TRBD2 (5 bases each). Germline CDR1 and CDR2: SGHDT and YYEEEE. V lost 5 bases and J lost 0, with 15 bases in between. The CDR3 consists of 16 residues. The CDR3 coding sequence is TGTGCCAGCAGTTTATGGGGGTGGGCCTCCTACAATGAGCAGTTCTTC. Protein sequence: CASSLWGWASYNEQFF.

This clonotype was seen more than once but under ten times. V is TRBV20-1 and J is TRBJ2-5, with TRBD2 as a possible D gene (6 bases). Germline V CDR1 and CDR2: DFQATT, SNEGSKA (reference sequence). The CDR3 runs to 16 residues. V lost 6 bases and J 3 bases, leaving 23 bases between the germline ends. CDR3 nucleotide sequence: TGCAGTGCCCCGGGACTCACAACCATCAGAAAAGAGACCCAGTACTTC. As protein: CSAPGLTTIRKETQYF.

This sequence joins TRBV25-1 and TRBJ2-7; no reliable D call. Germline CDR1 MGHDK, CDR2 SYGVNS. V lost 1 base, J lost 2 bases, and 3 bases lay in between. The CDR3 runs to 12 residues. DNA of the CDR3: TGTGCCAGCAGTGAATCTACCTACGAGCAGTACTTC. This translates into CASSESTYEQYF.

This clonotype has a handful of counts. The rearrangement joins TRBV18 to TRBJ1-4; no definite D call. V dropped 8 bases and J dropped 8 bases, with 15 bases sitting between them. CDR3 length: 13 residues. CDR1 is KGHSH, CDR2 LQKENI, per germline. The CDR3 sequence is CASTRTEEEKLFF. The CDR3 DNA reads as TGTGCCAGCACGCGGACCGAGGAGGAAAAACTGTTTTTT.

In its sample, this clonotype was seen a few times. The V call is TRBV9, the J call TRBJ2-1, with D tentatively TRBD2 (5 bases). With 4 bases removed from V and 15 bases from J, the gap between germline ends came to 20 bases. The CDR3 is made up of 13 amino acids. The germline V gene encodes CDR1 SGDLS and CDR2 YYNGEE. CDR3 amino acids: CASSSSLDSPRFF. In DNA form, the CDR3 reads TGTGCCAGCAGCTCGAGCCTGGACTCTCCTCGGTTCTTC. The variable domain in full, completed from reference TRBV9 and TRBJ2-1, reads DSGVTQTPKHLITATGQRVTLRCSPRSGDLSVYWYQQSLDQGLQFLIQYYNGEERAKGNILERFSAQQFPDLHSELNLSSLELGDSALYFCASSSSLDSPRFFGPGTRLTVL.

The rearrangement uses TRBV9 and TRBJ1-6, with D perhaps matching TRBD1 (6 bases). The V end lost 3 bases, the J end lost 9 bases, and 16 bases lay between the germline ends. The CDR3 covers 15 residues. Germline lookup yields CDR1 SGDLS and CDR2 YYNGEE. Here the CDR3 reads CASSAVGGLGSPLHF. The CDR3 region has the DNA TGTGCCAGCAGCGCTGTGGGGGGCTTGGGTTCACCCCTCCACTTT.

In its sample, this clonotype was seen a few times. This sequence joins TRBV3-2 and TRBJ1-1. TRBV3-2 is given as a pseudogene. The CDR3 is 14 residues long. CDR3 nucleotide sequence: TGTGCCAGCAGCCAAGCGGGCGGGTTCACTGAAGCTTTCTTT. This codes for CASSQAGGFTEAFF.

In its sample, this clonotype was seen many times. This chain links TRBV5-1 with TRBJ2-2; 8 nucleotides align to TRBD1. The germline CDR1 and CDR2 sequences are SGHRS and YFSETQ. CDR3 length: 14 residues. The J segment lost 6 bases and the V segment lost 4 bases, leaving 5 bases of the junction unmatched. CDR3 coding DNA: TGCGCCAGCAGCCCGGACAGGGTGGCCGGGGAGCTGTTTTTT. This sequence encodes CASSPDRVAGELFF.

This clonotype was picked up a small number of times. The gene calls are TRBV12-3 or TRBV12-4 and TRBJ1-3; D gene ambiguous. With 5 bases removed from V and 2 bases from J, the gap between germline ends came to 7 bases. The CDR3 runs to 13 residues. The CDR3 DNA follows: TGTGCCAGCAGTCCCCGGACTGGAAACACCATATATTTT. Translation gives CASSPRTGNTIYF.

The sample holds many counts of this clonotype. The gene calls are TRBV5-1 and TRBJ2-5; the D is unclear. The V end lost 0 bases, the J end lost 4 bases, and 7 bases lay between the germline ends. Germline CDR1 SGHRS, CDR2 YFSETQ. The CDR3 runs to 13 residues. The CDR3 bases are TGCGCCAGCAGCTTGGAACTGGTAGAGACCCAGTACTTC. Its translation: CASSLELVETQYF.

The chain combines TRBV11-2 with TRBJ2-3, with D possibly being TRBD1 or TRBD2 (7 bases each). Germline CDR1 reads SGHAT; CDR2 reads FQNNGV. V shed 5 bases and J shed 3 bases, with 21 bases lying between them. This CDR3 spans 17 amino acids. The CDR3 region has the DNA TGTGCCAGCAGCCAAGTCCGTCGACAGGGACTAACAGATACGCAGTATTTT. Translating gives CASSQVRRQGLTDTQYF.

This chain joins TRBV5-4 and TRBJ2-3; D is undetermined. This CDR3 has 12 amino acids. The ends were cut back, 1 base at V and 5 bases at J, with 5 bases in the middle. CDR1 and CDR2 from the germline V gene are SGHNT and YYREEE (reference sequence). CDR3 in DNA: TGTGCCAGCAGCTTGTGGCTAGATACGCAGTATTTT. As protein: CASSLWLDTQYF.